This T cell receptor (beta chain) was sequenced during a study of Graves' ophthalmopathy and Graves' hyperthyroidism. The table lists this clonotype with a few counts. Its specificity is not known. A diagnosis was made from clinical symptoms together with serum thyroxine, TRAb, thyroid ultrasound and orbital computed tomography. CDR3 length equals 14 residues. V lost 2 bases, J lost 4 bases, and 12 bases lay in between. Germline V lookup: CDR1 SGHRS, CDR2 YFSETQ. Transcripts of RNA were the source for amplifying TCR beta CDR3 regions. The library came from an HTBI-primed first-round RT-PCR and a second-round multiplex PCR. TCRdb ran MiXCR on the multiplex PCR reads and lists one entry per CDR3 protein. The sample yields over a million distinct CDR3 sequences, about 40% seen once. Whole-study results and caveats: Most expanded clonotypes in thyroid above 0.001 frequency also showed up in blood.

What was sequenced was peripheral blood or thyroid tissue (not recorded which). The source is an adult man with Graves' hyperthyroidism. The chain joins TRBV5-1 to TRBJ1-2; the D gene is possibly TRBD1 (5 bases). This CDR3 reads CASSFTQGLYGYTF. The CDR3 DNA is TGCGCCAGCAGCTTTACTCAGGGCCTCTATGGCTACACCTTC.